Presented here are 2 T cell receptor beta chains from one specimen sequenced in a study of circulating CD8 cells and anti-PD-1 response in melanoma. Four subsets defined by PD-1 and/or TIGIT were sorted from live CD3+CD8+TCRalphabeta+ cells. Each library started from around 14 ng of total RNA using the QIAseq Immune Repertoire TCR panel. From the reads, TCRdb called clonotypes with MiXCR, one entry per CDR3 protein. The data show several hundred distinct CDR3 sequences, with 6% to 8% seen just once and 13% held by the top ten. The sequencing used CD8+ T cells from PBMCs, collected at baseline or after one month of anti-PD-1 therapy (not recorded which). The receptors originated from a human donor with melanoma.

This clonotype is categorized as medium-sized. This chain links TRBV9 with TRBJ2-7, with D perhaps matching TRBD2 (6 bases). Trimming cost V 0 bases and J 3 bases, with 13 bases left between them. The CDR3 extends over 15 amino acids. Looked up from germline, CDR1 is SGDLS and CDR2 is YYNGEE. CDR3 DNA: TGTGCCAGCAGCGTAGAACCTAGCGTCCTCTACGAGCAGTACTTC. It codes for CASSVEPSVLYEQYF.

By share of the sample, this clonotype is large (0.1 to 1%). The gene calls are TRBV19 and TRBJ1-5; unclear D gene. Germline-derived CDR1 and CDR2 are LNHDA and SQIVND (reference sequence). V was pared by 5 bases and J by 0 bases, with 11 bases between. This CDR3 has 15 amino acids. The CDR3: CASSSALVSNQPQHF. The CDR3 DNA reads TGTGCCAGTAGTTCCGCTTTGGTTAGCAATCAGCCCCAGCATTTT.